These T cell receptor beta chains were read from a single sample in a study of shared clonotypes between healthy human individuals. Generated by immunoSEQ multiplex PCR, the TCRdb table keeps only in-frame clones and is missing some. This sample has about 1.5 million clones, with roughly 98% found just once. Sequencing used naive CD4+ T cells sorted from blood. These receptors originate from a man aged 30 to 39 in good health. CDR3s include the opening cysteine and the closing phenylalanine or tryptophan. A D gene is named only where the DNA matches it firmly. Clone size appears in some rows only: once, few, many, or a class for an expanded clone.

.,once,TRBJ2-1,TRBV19,TGTGCCAGTAAAACGTCGGGCTCCTACAATGAGCAGTTCTTC,CASKTSGSYNEQFF
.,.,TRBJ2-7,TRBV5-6,TGTGCCAGCAGCTTGGCCAGGCGCTTACAGACCTACGAGCAGTACTTC,CASSLARRLQTYEQYF
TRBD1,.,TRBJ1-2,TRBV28,TGTGCCAGCAGTTGGATCACAGGGGGCGCCGGCTATGGCTACACCTTC,CASSWITGGAGYGYTF
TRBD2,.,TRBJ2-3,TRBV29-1,TGCAGCGTTCCCCTCCCGGTGGGTAGCGGGAGGGTGGGTCGGGCGACAGATACGCAGTATTTT,CSVPLPVGSGRVGRATDTQYF
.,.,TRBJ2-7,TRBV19,TGTGCCAGTAGTGGAAAGGCCGCCTCCTACGAGCAGTACTTC,CASSGKAASYEQYF
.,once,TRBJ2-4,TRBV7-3,TGTGCCAGCAGCGAAGGACACCTTCTAGCCAAAAACATTCAGTACTTC,CASSEGHLLAKNIQYF
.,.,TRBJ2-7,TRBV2,TGTGCCAGCAGCCCCCGGCAGACAGCCCTCGGCGAGCAGTACTTC,CASSPRQTALGEQYF
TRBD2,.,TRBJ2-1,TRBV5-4,TGTGCCAGCAGCGCTACTAGCGGGATTGTGCATGAGCAGTTCTTC,CASSATSGIVHEQFF
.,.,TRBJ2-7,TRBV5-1,TGCGCCAGCAGCGTGGGTTGGGGGTCCTACGAGCAGTACTTC,CASSVGWGSYEQYF
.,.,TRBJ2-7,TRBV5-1,TGCGCCAGCAGCGAAGCGGCGGCGAACTCCTACGAGCAGTACTTC,CASSEAAANSYEQYF
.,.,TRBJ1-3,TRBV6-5,TGTGCCAGCAGTTACGGCTCCTCCTCTGGAAACACCATATATTTT,CASSYGSSSGNTIYF
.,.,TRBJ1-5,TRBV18,TGTGCCAGCTCACCGGGCCAGGGTGGGCAGCCCCAGCATTTT,CASSPGQGGQPQHF
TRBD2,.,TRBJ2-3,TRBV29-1,TGCAGCGCCCAGTTAGCGGGAGGGAACACAGATACGCAGTATTTT,CSAQLAGGNTDTQYF
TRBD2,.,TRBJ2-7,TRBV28,TGTGCCAGCAGTTTAACCCCTAGCGGGAACTACGAGCAGTACTTC,CASSLTPSGNYEQYF
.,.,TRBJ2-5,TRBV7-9,TGTGCCAGCAGCTTAGGAGTCGGAATACAAGAGACCCAGTACTTC,CASSLGVGIQETQYF
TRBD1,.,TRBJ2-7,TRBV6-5,TGTGCCACCAAAGAAGGGGGACAGGTCTTTTCCGGGCAGTACTTC,CATKEGGQVFSGQYF
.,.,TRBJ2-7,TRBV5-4,TGTGCCAGCAGCTTGTGGGCCAGGACCTCCTACGAGCAGTACTTC,CASSLWARTSYEQYF
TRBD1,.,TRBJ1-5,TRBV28,TGTGCCACCCTGGGACAGATCTTCAATCAGCCCCAGCATTTT,CATLGQIFNQPQHF